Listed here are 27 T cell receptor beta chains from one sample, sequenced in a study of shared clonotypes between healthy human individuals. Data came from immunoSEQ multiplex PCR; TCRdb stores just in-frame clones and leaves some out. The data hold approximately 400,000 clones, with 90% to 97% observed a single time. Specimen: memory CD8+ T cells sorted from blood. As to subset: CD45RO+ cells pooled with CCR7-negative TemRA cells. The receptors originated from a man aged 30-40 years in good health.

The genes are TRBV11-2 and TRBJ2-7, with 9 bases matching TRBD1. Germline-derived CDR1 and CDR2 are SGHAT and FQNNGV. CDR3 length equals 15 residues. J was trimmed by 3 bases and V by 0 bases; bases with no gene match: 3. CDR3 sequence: CASSLEGTGIYEQYF. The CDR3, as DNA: TGTGCCAGCAGCTTAGAGGGGACAGGGATCTACGAGCAGTACTTC.

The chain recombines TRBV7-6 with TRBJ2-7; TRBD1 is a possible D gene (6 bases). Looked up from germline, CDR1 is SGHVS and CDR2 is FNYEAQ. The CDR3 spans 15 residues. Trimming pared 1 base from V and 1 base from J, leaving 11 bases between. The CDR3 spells CASSLVRDKSYEQYF. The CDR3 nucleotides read TGTGCCAGCAGCTTAGTACGGGACAAATCCTACGAGCAGTACTTC. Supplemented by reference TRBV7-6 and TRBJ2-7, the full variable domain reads GAGVSQSPRYKVTKRGQDVALRCDPISGHVSLYWYRQALGQGPEFLTYFNYEAQQDKSGLPNDRFSAERPEGSISTLTIQRTEQRDSAMYRCASSLVRDKSYEQYFGPGTRLTVT.

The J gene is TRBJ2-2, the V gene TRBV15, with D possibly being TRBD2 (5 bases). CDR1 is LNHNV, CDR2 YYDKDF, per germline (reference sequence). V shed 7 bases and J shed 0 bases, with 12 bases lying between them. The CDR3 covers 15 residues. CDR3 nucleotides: TGTGCCACCAAACACGGTAGCGCGAACACCGGGGAGCTGTTTTTT. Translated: CATKHGSANTGELFF.

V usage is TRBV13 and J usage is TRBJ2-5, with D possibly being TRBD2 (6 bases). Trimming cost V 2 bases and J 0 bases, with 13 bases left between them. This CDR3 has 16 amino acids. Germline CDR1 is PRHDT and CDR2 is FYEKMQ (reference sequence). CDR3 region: CASSLYAGRHQETQYF. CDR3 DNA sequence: TGTGCCAGCAGCTTATACGCGGGAAGGCACCAAGAGACCCAGTACTTC.

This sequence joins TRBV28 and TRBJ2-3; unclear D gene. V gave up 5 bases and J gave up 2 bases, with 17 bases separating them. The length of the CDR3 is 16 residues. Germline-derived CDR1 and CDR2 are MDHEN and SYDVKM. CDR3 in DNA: TGTGCCAGCAGTAAGGCAGGACGGATCAACACAGATACGCAGTATTTT. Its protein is CASSKAGRINTDTQYF.

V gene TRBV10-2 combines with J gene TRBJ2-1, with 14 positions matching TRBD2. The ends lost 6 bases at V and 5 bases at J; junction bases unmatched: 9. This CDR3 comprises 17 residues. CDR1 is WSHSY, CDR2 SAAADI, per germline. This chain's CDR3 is CASRRLAGGPFDNEQFF. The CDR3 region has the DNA TGCGCCAGCAGGAGACTAGCGGGAGGGCCGTTCGACAATGAGCAGTTCTTC.

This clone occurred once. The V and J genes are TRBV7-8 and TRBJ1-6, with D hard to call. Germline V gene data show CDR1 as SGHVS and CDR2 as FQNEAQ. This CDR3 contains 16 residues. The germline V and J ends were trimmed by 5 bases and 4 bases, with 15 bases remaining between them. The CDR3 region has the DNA TGTGCCAGCAGCCTCTCCCCCGGTTTTTATAATTCACCCCTCCACTTT. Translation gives CASSLSPGFYNSPLHF.

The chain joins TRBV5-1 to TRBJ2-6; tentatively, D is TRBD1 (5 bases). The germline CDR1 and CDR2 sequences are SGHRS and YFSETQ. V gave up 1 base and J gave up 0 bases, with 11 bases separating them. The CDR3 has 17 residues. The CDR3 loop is CASSLQGFSSGANVLTF. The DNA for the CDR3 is TGCGCCAGCAGCTTGCAGGGATTCTCCTCTGGGGCCAACGTCCTGACTTTC. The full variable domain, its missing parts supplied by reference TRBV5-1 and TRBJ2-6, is KAGVTQTPRYLIKTRGQQVTLSCSPISGHRSVSWYQQTPGQGLQFLFEYFSETQRNKGNFPGRFSGRQFSNSRSEMNVSTLELGDSALYLCASSLQGFSSGANVLTFGAGSRLTVL.

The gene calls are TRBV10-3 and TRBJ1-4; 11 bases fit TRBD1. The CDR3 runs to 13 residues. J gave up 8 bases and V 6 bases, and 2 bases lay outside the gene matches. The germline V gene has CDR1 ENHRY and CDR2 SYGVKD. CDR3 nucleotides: TGTGCCATCAGGGGACAGGGGGGCGAAAAACTGTTTTTT. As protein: CAIRGQGGEKLFF.

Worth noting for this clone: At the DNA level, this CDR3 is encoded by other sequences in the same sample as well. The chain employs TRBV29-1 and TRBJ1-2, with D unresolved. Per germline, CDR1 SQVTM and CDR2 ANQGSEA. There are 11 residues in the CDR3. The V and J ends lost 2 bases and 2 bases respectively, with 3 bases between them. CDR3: CSVEQNYGYTF. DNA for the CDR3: TGCAGCGTTGAACAGAACTATGGCTACACCTTC.

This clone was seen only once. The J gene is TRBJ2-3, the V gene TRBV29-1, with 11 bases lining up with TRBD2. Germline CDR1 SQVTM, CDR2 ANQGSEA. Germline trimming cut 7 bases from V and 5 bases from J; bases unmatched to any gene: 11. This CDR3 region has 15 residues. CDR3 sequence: CSAILSGRAGDTQYF. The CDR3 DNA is TGCAGCGCTATTCTTAGCGGGAGGGCCGGAGATACGCAGTATTTT.

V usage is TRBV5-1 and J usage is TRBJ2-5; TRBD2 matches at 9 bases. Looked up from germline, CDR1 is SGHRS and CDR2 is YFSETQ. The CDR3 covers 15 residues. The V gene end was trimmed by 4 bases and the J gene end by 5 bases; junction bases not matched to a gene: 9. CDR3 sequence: CASSEGLASWETQYF. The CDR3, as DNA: TGCGCCAGCAGCGAGGGACTAGCTTCGTGGGAGACCCAGTACTTC.

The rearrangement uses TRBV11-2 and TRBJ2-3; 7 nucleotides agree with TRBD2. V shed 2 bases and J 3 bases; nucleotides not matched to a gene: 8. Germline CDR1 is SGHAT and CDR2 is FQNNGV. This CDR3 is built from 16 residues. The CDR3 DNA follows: TGTGCCAGCAGCTTACGGCTAGCGGTTCTGACAGATACGCAGTATTTT. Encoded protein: CASSLRLAVLTDTQYF.

Here the CDR3 DNA reads TGTGCCAGCGACCGCGGGGGGTCCTACGAGCAGTACTTC. Translated: CASDRGGSYEQYF. The genes are TRBV6-1 and TRBJ2-7, with 8 bases identical to TRBD2. There are 13 residues in the CDR3. Trimming cost V 8 bases and J 1 base; bases outside gene matches: 4. Germline lookup yields CDR1 MNHNS and CDR2 SASEGT.

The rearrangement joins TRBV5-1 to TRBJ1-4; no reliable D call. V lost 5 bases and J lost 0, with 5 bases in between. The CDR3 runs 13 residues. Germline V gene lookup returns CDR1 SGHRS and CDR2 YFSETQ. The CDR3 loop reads CASRQSTNEKLFF. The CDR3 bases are TGCGCCAGCAGACAGTCAACTAATGAAAAACTGTTTTTT.

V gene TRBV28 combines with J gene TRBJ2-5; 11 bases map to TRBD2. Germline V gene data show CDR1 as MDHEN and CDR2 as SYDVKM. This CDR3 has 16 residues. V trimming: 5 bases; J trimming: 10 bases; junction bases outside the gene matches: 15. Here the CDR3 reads CASSLASGRTVRDQYF. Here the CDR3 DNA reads TGTGCCAGCAGTCTAGCTAGCGGGAGGACGGTGCGGGACCAGTACTTC.

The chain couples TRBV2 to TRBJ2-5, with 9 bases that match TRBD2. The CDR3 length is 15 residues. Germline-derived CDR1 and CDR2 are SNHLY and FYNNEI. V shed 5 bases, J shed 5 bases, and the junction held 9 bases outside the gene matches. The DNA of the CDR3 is TGTGCCAGCAGTTTATTAGCGGGAGTGGGGGAGACCCAGTACTTC. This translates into CASSLLAGVGETQYF.

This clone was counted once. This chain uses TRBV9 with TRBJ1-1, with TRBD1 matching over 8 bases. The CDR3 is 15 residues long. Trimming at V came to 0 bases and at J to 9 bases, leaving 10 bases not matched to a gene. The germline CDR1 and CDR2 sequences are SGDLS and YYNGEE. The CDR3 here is CASSVADRGGIKAFF. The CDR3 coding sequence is TGTGCCAGCAGCGTAGCAGACAGGGGTGGAATAAAAGCTTTCTTT. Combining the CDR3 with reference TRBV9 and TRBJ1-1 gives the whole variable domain DSGVTQTPKHLITATGQRVTLRCSPRSGDLSVYWYQQSLDQGLQFLIQYYNGEERAKGNILERFSAQQFPDLHSELNLSSLELGDSALYFCASSVADRGGIKAFFGQGTRLTVV.

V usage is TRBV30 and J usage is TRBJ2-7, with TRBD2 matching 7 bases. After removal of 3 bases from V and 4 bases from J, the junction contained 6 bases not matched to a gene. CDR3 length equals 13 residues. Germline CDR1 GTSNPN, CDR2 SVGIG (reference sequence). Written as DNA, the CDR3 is TGTGCCTGGAGCAAAGGACTAGTTTACGAGCAGTACTTC. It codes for CAWSKGLVYEQYF.

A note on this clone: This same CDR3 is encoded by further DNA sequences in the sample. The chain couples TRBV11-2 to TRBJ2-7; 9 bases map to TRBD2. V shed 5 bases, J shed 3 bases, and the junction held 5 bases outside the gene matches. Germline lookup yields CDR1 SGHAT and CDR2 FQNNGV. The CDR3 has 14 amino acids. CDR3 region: CASSLTSGFYEQYF. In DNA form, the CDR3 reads TGTGCCAGCAGCCTTACTAGCGGGTTCTACGAGCAGTACTTC.

Here the CDR3 reads CSVDGYEQYF. In DNA, the CDR3 is TGCAGCGTTGACGGCTACGAGCAGTACTTC. The chain employs TRBV29-1 and TRBJ2-7, with D unclear. The CDR3 runs 10 residues. Germline CDR1 is SQVTM and CDR2 is ANQGSEA. Between the trimmed V and J ends, which lost 3 bases and 3 bases, there was a span of 3 bases.

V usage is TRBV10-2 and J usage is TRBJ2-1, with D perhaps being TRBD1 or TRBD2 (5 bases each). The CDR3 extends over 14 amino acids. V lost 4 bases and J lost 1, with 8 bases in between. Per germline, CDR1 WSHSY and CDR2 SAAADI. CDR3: CASSAGGSYNEQFF. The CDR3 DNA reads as TGCGCCAGCAGTGCTGGGGGATCCTACAATGAGCAGTTCTTC.

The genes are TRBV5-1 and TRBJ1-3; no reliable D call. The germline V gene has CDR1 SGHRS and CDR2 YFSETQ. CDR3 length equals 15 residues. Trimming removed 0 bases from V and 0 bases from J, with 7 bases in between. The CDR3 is CASSLDQSSGNTIYF. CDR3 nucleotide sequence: TGCGCCAGCAGCTTGGATCAGAGCTCTGGAAACACCATATATTTT.

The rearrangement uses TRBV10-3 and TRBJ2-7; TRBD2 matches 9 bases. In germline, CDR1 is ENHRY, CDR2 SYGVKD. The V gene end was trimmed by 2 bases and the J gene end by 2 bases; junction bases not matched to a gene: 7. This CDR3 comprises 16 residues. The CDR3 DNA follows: TGTGCCATCAGTGAGGAGCGGGAGGCTGGGCCCTACGAGCAGTACTTC. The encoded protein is CAISEEREAGPYEQYF.

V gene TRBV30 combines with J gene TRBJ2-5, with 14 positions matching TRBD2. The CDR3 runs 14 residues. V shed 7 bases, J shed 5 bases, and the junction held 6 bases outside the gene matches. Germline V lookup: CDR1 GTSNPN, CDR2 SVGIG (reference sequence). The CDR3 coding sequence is TGTGCCTACTCCGGGACTAGCGGGGGTGAGACCCAGTACTTC. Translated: CAYSGTSGGETQYF.

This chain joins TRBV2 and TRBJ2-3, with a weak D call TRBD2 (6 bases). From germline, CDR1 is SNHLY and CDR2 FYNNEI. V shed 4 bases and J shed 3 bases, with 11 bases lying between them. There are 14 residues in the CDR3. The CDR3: CASSGRAATDTQYF. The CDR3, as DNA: TGTGCCAGCAGTGGGAGGGCCGCGACAGATACGCAGTATTTT. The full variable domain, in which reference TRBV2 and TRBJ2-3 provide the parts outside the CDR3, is EPEVTQTPSHQVTQMGQEVILRCVPISNHLYFYWYRQILGQKVEFLVSFYNNEISEKSEIFDDQFSVERPDGSNFTLKIRSTKLEDSAMYFCASSGRAATDTQYFGPGTRLTVL.

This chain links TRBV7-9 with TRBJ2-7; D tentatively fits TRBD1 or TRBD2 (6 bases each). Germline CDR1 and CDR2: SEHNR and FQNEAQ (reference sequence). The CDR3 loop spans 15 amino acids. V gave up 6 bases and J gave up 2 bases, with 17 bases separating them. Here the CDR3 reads CASSLTIGGAYEQYF. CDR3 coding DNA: TGTGCCAGCAGTCTAACCATCGGGGGCGCCTACGAGCAGTACTTC. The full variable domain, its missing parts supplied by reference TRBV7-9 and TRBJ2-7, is DTGVSQNPRHKITKRGQNVTFRCDPISEHNRLYWYRQTLGQGPEFLTYFQNEAQLEKSRLLSDRFSAERPKGSFSTLEIQRTEQGDSAMYLCASSLTIGGAYEQYFGPGTRLTVT.